Each of the 26 T cell receptor beta chains below was sequenced from the same sample in a study of T-cell memory formation after mild COVID-19. TCRdb re-analysed the 5' RACE reads in MiXCR, keeping a single row per CDR3 protein. The sample records around 320,000 distinct CDR3 sequences, 14% being singletons. What was sequenced was PBMCs or a T cell subset sorted from them (not recorded which). Receptors originate from a man between 18 and 29 years old who had mild COVID-19 (a few samples of this study predate the infection). Cell type and time point are not known.

The chain links TRBV6-5 to TRBJ2-3; TRBD1 matches 7 bases. The CDR3 covers 14 residues. The V gene end was trimmed by 6 bases and the J gene end by 1 base; junction bases not matched to a gene: 4. Germline V gene data show CDR1 as MNHEY and CDR2 as SVGAGI. The CDR3, as DNA: TGTGCCAGCAGACGAACAGGGGGCACAGATACGCAGTATTTT. Protein: CASRRTGGTDTQYF.

This clonotype has just a few counts. The CDR3 here is CASSYSSREAEAFF. The CDR3 coding sequence is TGTGCCAGCAGTTACTCGAGCAGGGAAGCTGAAGCTTTCTTT. The chain has TRBV6-5 and TRBJ1-1; a weak D match, TRBD1 (5 bases). The CDR3 totals 14 residues. The germline gives CDR1 MNHEY, CDR2 SVGAGI. The germline V and J ends were trimmed by 0 bases and 6 bases, with 11 bases remaining between them.

This clonotype has only a few counts. CDR3 nucleotides: TGCAGTGCCCCAGACAGGCGCGCAGGCGATACGCAGTATTTT. Translated, it gives CSAPDRRAGDTQYF. The chain couples TRBV20-1 to TRBJ2-3, with D possibly being TRBD1 (6 bases). Germline CDR1 is DFQATT and CDR2 is SNEGSKA (reference sequence). The CDR3 totals 14 residues. Trimming left V 6 bases short and J 6 bases short, with 19 bases between.

This clonotype has more than one count but fewer than ten. The V and J genes are TRBV7-9 and TRBJ2-1; 8 bases agree with TRBD2. This CDR3 has 15 amino acids. V shed 5 bases and J 2 bases; nucleotides not matched to a gene: 5. Germline CDR1 SEHNR, CDR2 FQNEAQ (reference sequence). The CDR3 region is CASSAPAGAYNEQFF. The CDR3 region has the DNA TGTGCCAGCAGCGCGCCAGCGGGGGCCTACAATGAGCAGTTCTTC. Complete variable domain (other parts from reference TRBV7-9 and TRBJ2-1): DTGVSQNPRHKITKRGQNVTFRCDPISEHNRLYWYRQTLGQGPEFLTYFQNEAQLEKSRLLSDRFSAERPKGSFSTLEIQRTEQGDSAMYLCASSAPAGAYNEQFFGPGTRLTVL.

The rearrangement uses TRBV27 and TRBJ2-7; the D gene is possibly TRBD1 (6 bases). Looked up from germline, CDR1 is MNHEY and CDR2 is SMNVEV (reference sequence). Trimming cost V 5 bases and J 12 bases, with 14 bases left between them. CDR3 length: 11 amino acids. The CDR3 nucleotides are TGTGCCAGCAGTCCCCCTGGCAGGGGGTACTTC. Its protein product is CASSPPGRGYF.

This chain links TRBV4-3 with TRBJ2-7; D might be TRBD1 (6 bases). The CDR3 length is 15 residues. Per germline, CDR1 LGHNA and CDR2 YSLEER. V lost 3 bases to trimming and J lost 2 bases, with 14 bases between them. Here the CDR3 DNA reads TGCGCCAGCAGCCAGTCGGTAGGGGGTACCTACGAGCAGTACGTC. Residues: CASSQSVGGTYEQYV.

Ten or more counts support this clonotype. The chain joins TRBV5-1 to TRBJ2-2, with unresolved D. Germline loops: CDR1 SGHRS, CDR2 YFSETQ. Trimming left V 4 bases short and J 3 bases short, with 10 bases between. The length of the CDR3 is 14 residues. CDR3 in DNA: TGCGCCAGCAGCCCGGGCCCGGACACCGGGGAGCTGTTTTTT. Its protein product is CASSPGPDTGELFF.

This chain links TRBV24-1 with TRBJ2-1, with 7 bases fitting TRBD2. In germline, CDR1 is KGHDR, CDR2 SFDVKD. There are 15 residues in the CDR3. With V trimmed by 6 bases and J by 9 bases, 13 bases remained unmatched. The CDR3 loop is CATSNLAENSGEQFF. DNA for the CDR3: TGTGCCACCAGTAACCTAGCGGAAAATTCGGGTGAGCAGTTCTTC.

This clonotype came up a few times. The chain links TRBV5-6 to TRBJ2-7; D uncertain. The CDR3 consists of 13 residues. The germline V gene has CDR1 SGHDT and CDR2 YYEEEE. V was clipped by 1 base and J by 5 bases, with 10 bases between them. The CDR3 reads CASSLFGRHEQYF. The CDR3 bases are TGTGCCAGCAGCTTGTTCGGTCGCCACGAGCAGTACTTC.

The V and J genes are TRBV5-1 and TRBJ2-7; TRBD1 aligns across 9 bases. Germline V gives CDR1 SGHRS, CDR2 YFSETQ. The CDR3 runs to 17 residues. The trim removed 3 bases at V and 3 bases at J, leaving 13 bases unmatched. The CDR3 DNA is TGCGCCAGCAGCTCCGAAGCGGGGACAGGGAGCTTCTACGAGCAGTACTTC. It specifies CASSSEAGTGSFYEQYF.

The chain employs TRBV5-1 and TRBJ2-1, with 7 positions matching TRBD2. Unmatched junction bases numbered 6, after V lost 4 bases and J lost 8 bases. The germline gives CDR1 SGHRS, CDR2 YFSETQ. The CDR3 loop spans 13 amino acids. The CDR3 bases are TGCGCCAGCAGCGCTTTGACTAGCTATGAGCAGTTCTTC. This codes for CASSALTSYEQFF.

The rearrangement uses TRBV6-1 and TRBJ2-3; unclear D gene. This CDR3 comprises 13 residues. Germline lookup yields CDR1 MNHNS and CDR2 SASEGT. The V gene lost 8 bases and the J gene lost 2 bases, with 11 bases spanning the gap. CDR3 bases: TGTGCCAGCGCTGGGCAATACACAGATACGCAGTATTTT. Translation gives CASAGQYTDTQYF.

A remark on this clonotype: Germline is not matched at one junction end, which may reflect a read error. The chain links TRBV15 to TRBJ2-5; D might be TRBD2 (6 bases). This CDR3 spans 13 amino acids. Germline assignment: CDR1 LNHNV and CDR2 YYDKDF (reference sequence). CDR3: CATGSGYQETQYF. In DNA form, the CDR3 reads TGTGCCACCGGCAGCGGGTACCAAGAGACCCAGTACTTC.

This clonotype was observed once. This sequence joins TRBV7-2 and TRBJ1-1, with a weak D call TRBD1 (5 bases). The germline V gene encodes CDR1 SGHTA and CDR2 FQGNSA. This CDR3 comprises 12 residues. V was pared by 3 bases and J by 11 bases, with 13 bases between. The CDR3 nucleotides are TGTGCCAGCAGCTTGGACGGGGCAGGGGCTTTCTTT. Residues: CASSLDGAGAFF. The variable domain in full, completed from reference TRBV7-2 and TRBJ1-1, reads GAGVSQSPSNKVTEKGKDVELRCDPISGHTALYWYRQSLGQGLEFLIYFQGNSAPDKSGLPSDRFSAERTGGSVSTLTIQRTQQEDSAVYLCASSLDGAGAFFGQGTRLTVV.

The chain links TRBV27 to TRBJ2-2; D unclear. In germline, CDR1 is MNHEY, CDR2 SMNVEV (reference sequence). The CDR3 sequence is 16 residues long. V shed 3 bases and J shed 4 bases, with 15 bases lying between them. The CDR3: CASSLVVRSGTGELFF. The CDR3 coding sequence is TGTGCCAGCAGTTTGGTAGTTCGATCGGGCACCGGGGAGCTGTTTTTT.

J is TRBJ1-2 and V is TRBV2, with D possibly being TRBD1 (6 bases). This CDR3 region has 13 residues. Trimming stripped 9 bases from V and 8 bases from J, with 19 bases between. Germline assignment: CDR1 SNHLY and CDR2 FYNNEI. Here the CDR3 DNA reads TGTGCCAGATCCTTGGGGGGCCTTGCGGGCTACACCTTC. This translates into CARSLGGLAGYTF.

This clonotype has a handful of counts. The chain combines TRBV4-1 with TRBJ2-7; D unresolved. The germline V gene encodes CDR1 MGHRA and CDR2 YSYEKL. There are 16 residues in the CDR3. Trimming cost V 0 bases and J 0 bases, with 12 bases left between them. CDR3 protein: CASSQDQDKPSYEQYF. CDR3 bases: TGCGCCAGCAGCCAAGATCAAGACAAACCCTCCTACGAGCAGTACTTC.

V is TRBV2 and J is TRBJ2-1; D gene unclear. CDR1 is SNHLY and CDR2 is FYNNEI in the germline V gene. The CDR3 runs to 12 residues. Trimming cost V 8 bases and J 6 bases, with 11 bases left between them. CDR3 sequence: CASPPLGNEQFF. The CDR3 bases are TGTGCCAGCCCCCCCCTGGGCAATGAGCAGTTCTTC.

The genes are TRBV5-1 and TRBJ1-2, with unresolved D. The V end lost 4 bases, the J end lost 3 bases, and 13 bases lay between the germline ends. This CDR3 has 14 amino acids. The germline V gene has CDR1 SGHRS and CDR2 YFSETQ. Written as DNA, the CDR3 is TGCGCCAGCAGCCGCGGCAGTTTTGACTATGGCTACACCTTC. Protein sequence: CASSRGSFDYGYTF.

The table lists this clonotype with a few counts. The CDR3 nucleotides are TGTGCCAGTAGTATAAGGGCAGGGTTGAGCACTGAAGCTTTCTTT. Translating it yields CASSIRAGLSTEAFF. The chain joins TRBV19 to TRBJ1-1, with D tentatively TRBD1 (5 bases). The germline V gene has CDR1 LNHDA and CDR2 SQIVND (reference sequence). The CDR3 spans 15 residues. Trimming stripped 2 bases from V and 4 bases from J, with 14 bases between.

This clonotype was seen a handful of times. This chain joins TRBV6-5 and TRBJ1-6; D not resolved. Trimming cost V 6 bases and J 7 bases, with 13 bases left between them. Germline CDR1 is MNHEY and CDR2 is SVGAGI. CDR3 length: 14 residues. As DNA, the CDR3 is TGTGCCAGCAGGAAAGAACTTGACAATTCACCCCTCCACTTT. Protein: CASRKELDNSPLHF.

The table lists this clonotype with a few counts. The chain joins TRBV5-6 to TRBJ2-5; 7 bases match TRBD2. CDR3 length equals 16 residues. With 4 bases clipped from V and 0 bases from J, the junction kept 9 bases outside the gene matches. Per germline, CDR1 SGHDT and CDR2 YYEEEE. The DNA for the CDR3 is TGTGCCAGCAGCGCTTACTGGCGGGGGTACCAAGAGACCCAGTACTTC. Its protein product is CASSAYWRGYQETQYF.

This clonotype was detected only a few times. The chain recombines TRBV12-3 or TRBV12-4 with TRBJ2-7, with a weak D call TRBD2 (6 bases). Trimming shortened V by 5 bases and J by 1 base, and 12 bases separated the two germline ends. The CDR3 extends over 14 amino acids. The CDR3 region is CASSPMGGSYEQYF. The CDR3, as DNA: TGTGCCAGCAGTCCGATGGGGGGATCCTACGAGCAGTACTTC.

This clonotype was seen a handful of times. The chain recombines TRBV29-1 with TRBJ2-5; 8 nucleotides align to TRBD1. CDR1 and CDR2 from the germline V gene are SQVTM and ANQGSEA. J gave up 5 bases and V 7 bases, and 9 bases lay outside the gene matches. The CDR3 runs 13 residues. Written as DNA, the CDR3 is TGCAGCGCCGACTACCGGGACAGGGAGACCCAGTACTTC. It encodes CSADYRDRETQYF.

In this sample, this clonotype turned up a few times. The J gene is TRBJ1-5, the V gene TRBV6-1; TRBD1 matches 8 bases. This CDR3 region has 19 residues. Looked up from germline, CDR1 is MNHNS and CDR2 is SASEGT. V lost 2 bases, J lost 4 bases, and 16 bases stayed unmatched. DNA for the CDR3: TGTGCCAGCAGTGAATTGAGTCTCTGGCAGGGGGCAGGAAATCAGCCCCAGCATTTT. It yields the protein CASSELSLWQGAGNQPQHF.

The rearrangement links TRBV10-1 to TRBJ2-1; 9 bases map to TRBD2. CDR1 WNHNN and CDR2 SYGVQD come from the germline V gene (reference sequence). The CDR3 has 15 residues. V shed 4 bases, J shed 10 bases, and the junction held 11 bases outside the gene matches. The CDR3 DNA reads TGCGCCAGCAGTGCCGGGTTTAGCGGGGGCCGGGAGCAGTTCTTC. It is translated as CASSAGFSGGREQFF.